The rows below give T cell receptor beta chains drawn from one sample of a study of T-cell reconstitution after alpha-beta-depleted transplantation in children. TCRdb fed the PCR reads into MiXCR, producing one record per CDR3 protein. The sample has about 7,200 distinct CDR3 sequences; less than 6% are singletons. The sample was PBMCs, mostly from graft donor cells, taken 180 days after TCRalphabeta/CD19-depleted stem cell transplant. Receptors originate from a child less than two years old who had a stem cell transplant for acute myeloid leukemia, so the T cells may come from the graft donor. Each CDR3 is given without its conserved first and last residue. Fields, in order: V gene, J gene, clone size, CDR3 protein. Clone size is given for some rows only: seen once, a few or many times, or a class if the clone is expanded.

>TRBV18|TRBJ2-2|many
ASSSTSGRDTGELF
>TRBV12-3/TRBV12-4|TRBJ2-7|medium-sized
ASSLAGSYEQY
>TRBV9|TRBJ2-1|.
ASSGAPEAGGYNEQF
>TRBV5-1|TRBJ2-7|many
ASSSHVRGALAGASYEQY
>TRBV28|TRBJ2-1|many
ASSPPSGLPYNEQF
>TRBV11-2|TRBJ2-7|many
ASSLALAGSYYEQY
>TRBV25-1|TRBJ2-4|medium-sized
ASSLQGGAKNIQY
>TRBV12-3/TRBV12-4|TRBJ2-2|many
ASSFRGGTGELF
>TRBV20-1|TRBJ2-4|many
SAIHRQGAGTKNIQY
>TRBV11-3|TRBJ2-5|many
ASSLRDIQETQY
>TRBV20-1|TRBJ2-3|many
CARSHFSGTGTDTQY
>TRBV2|TRBJ2-3|few
ASSDDSGTDTQY
>TRBV12-3/TRBV12-4|.|once
ASSFVRYQETQY
>TRBV6-5|TRBJ1-1|many
ASSPRDRGNTEAF
>TRBV4-3|TRBJ2-5|many
ASSQDRAYETQY
>TRBV12-3/TRBV12-4|TRBJ2-1|medium-sized
ASSFDEISYNEQF
>TRBV20-1|TRBJ2-3|.
CAKVPGLAGYGTDTQY
>TRBV3-1|TRBJ2-3|many
ASSQDQTDTQY
>TRBV5-1|TRBJ1-4|many
ASSLRAGNGANEKLF
>TRBV28|TRBJ2-3|many
ASSLSGLSDTQY
>TRBV15|TRBJ2-3|medium-sized
ATSSAGGSTDTQY
>TRBV28|TRBJ1-1|.
ASRKDEGGEAF
>TRBV27|TRBJ2-7|many
ASRPGGSYEQY
>TRBV7-3|TRBJ1-1|many
ASSSPANTEAF
>TRBV6-5|TRBJ2-1|many
ASRLAYEQF
>TRBV7-9|TRBJ2-3|many
ASSLRSGGPDTQY
>TRBV27|TRBJ2-1|large
ASRTNNEQF